Each of the 21 T cell receptor beta chains below was sequenced from the same sample in a study of CD8+ T cells in alopecia areata. Treatment of the sample: oral pan-JAK inhibitor, 5-10 mg twice daily. Specimens obtained from alopecia areata patients comprised lesional scalp punch biopsies and peripheral blood. Reverse transcription of extracted RNA yielded cDNA, which provided the sequencing template. Here immunoSEQ multiplex PCR was the method, and the copy in TCRdb shows in-frame clones only, minus some. The table lists several thousand clones, around 57% of them singletons. The sample in question was skin, obtained at week 4, from a patient treated with tofacitinib. The receptors stem from a human donor with alopecia areata.

The rearrangement links TRBV29-1 to TRBJ2-5; tentatively, D is TRBD1 (7 bases). Trimming took 5 bases from V and 1 from J, leaving 8 bases between them. CDR1 and CDR2 from the germline V gene are SQVTM and ANQGSEA. The CDR3 loop spans 12 amino acids. The CDR3 loop reads CSVQGGQETQYF. As DNA, the CDR3 is TGCAGCGTTCAGGGGGGCCAAGAGACCCAGTACTTC.

The chain combines TRBV5-1 with TRBJ2-3; weak D call: TRBD2 (6 bases). Trimming shortened V by 3 bases and J by 6 bases, and 29 bases separated the two germline ends. This CDR3 spans 19 amino acids. Germline assignment: CDR1 SGHRS and CDR2 YFSETQ. The CDR3 bases are TGCGCCAGCAGCTATCCTTTGGATGAGGTAGCGGACCCCTTCGATACGCAGTATTTT. This translates into CASSYPLDEVADPFDTQYF.

The chain carries TRBV11-3 and TRBJ2-1; 10 bases match TRBD2. Unmatched junction bases numbered 14, after V lost 4 bases and J lost 8 bases. Germline CDR1 reads SGHNT; CDR2 reads YENEEA. The CDR3 is made up of 17 amino acids. CDR3 bases: TGTGCCAGCAGCTCGAGGAACCCTAGCGGGAGACGCGATGAGCAGTTCTTC. Its protein is CASSSRNPSGRRDEQFF.

The V gene is TRBV13, the J gene TRBJ2-7; TRBD1 matches 7 bases. The ends lost 5 bases at V and 5 bases at J; junction bases unmatched: 12. Germline CDR1 PRHDT, CDR2 FYEKMQ (reference sequence). The CDR3 runs 15 residues. CDR3 in amino acids: CASSTTDRARNEQYF. The CDR3 DNA follows: TGTGCCAGCAGCACTACAGACAGGGCAAGGAACGAGCAGTACTTC.

Of note for this clone: The same CDR3 is also encoded by other DNA sequences in this sample. The chain is built from TRBV19 and TRBJ2-6, with 7 bases identical to TRBD1. The germline gives CDR1 LNHDA, CDR2 SQIVND (reference sequence). The junction had 5 bases not matched to a gene; V was cut back by 6 bases and J by 0 bases. The CDR3 consists of 16 residues. CDR3 coding DNA: TGTGCCAGTAGCTACAGGGGAAGCTCTGGGGCCAACGTCCTGACTTTC. This translates into CASSYRGSSGANVLTF.

The CDR3 loop is CASSLGARGYNEQFF. The CDR3 DNA is TGTGCCAGCAGCTTAGGCGCTAGGGGCTACAATGAGCAGTTCTTC. The chain carries TRBV7-2 and TRBJ2-1, with D perhaps TRBD1 (5 bases). This CDR3 comprises 15 residues. The V gene's germline CDR1 is SGHTA and CDR2 FQGNSA. V lost 1 base to trimming and J lost 3 bases, with 10 bases between them.

The gene calls are TRBV11-2 and TRBJ2-3, with 7 bases fitting TRBD2. The CDR3 contains 16 residues. Germline loops: CDR1 SGHAT, CDR2 FQNNGV. The V gene end was trimmed by 5 bases and the J gene end by 5 bases; junction bases not matched to a gene: 13. CDR3 sequence reads: CASSPNRAGARDTQYF. The DNA for the CDR3 is TGTGCCAGCAGCCCGAATCGGGCGGGAGCTCGAGATACGCAGTATTTT.

The chain joins TRBV4-1 to TRBJ2-2; D assignment may be TRBD1 or TRBD2 (5 bases each). Germline values: CDR1 MGHRA, CDR2 YSYEKL. CDR3 length: 13 residues. The V and J ends lost 11 bases and 5 bases respectively, with 15 bases between them. CDR3 amino acids: CASRARETGELFF. CDR3 in DNA: TGCGCCTCACGCGCCAGGGAGACCGGGGAGCTGTTTTTT.

In DNA form, the CDR3 reads TGTGCCACCAGGGACTTCCTGACTTTC. It encodes CATRDFLTF. The rearrangement uses TRBV21-1 and TRBJ2-6; the table's D call TRBD2 went unverified against the DNA. TRBV21-1 is a recognized pseudogene. CDR3 size: 9 residues.

V is TRBV9 and J is TRBJ2-1; D is uncertain. Trimming left V 4 bases short and J 6 bases short, with 8 bases between. From germline, CDR1 is SGDLS and CDR2 YYNGEE. The CDR3 is 12 residues long. CDR3 bases: TGTGCCAGCAGCTTGGACCTCAATGAGCAGTTCTTC. Residues: CASSLDLNEQFF.

Within the sample, this clone is large. The CDR3, as DNA: TGTGCCAGCAGCTTGGCGGGCGGGGAAAGGAACTATGGCTACACCTTC. It specifies CASSLAGGERNYGYTF. The V gene is TRBV5-4, the J gene TRBJ1-2; the D is unclear. The CDR3 consists of 16 residues. The V end lost 0 bases, the J end lost 2 bases, and 14 bases lay between the germline ends. Germline V gene data show CDR1 as SGHNT and CDR2 as YYREEE (reference sequence). The complete variable domain, with remaining parts taken from reference TRBV5-4 and TRBJ1-2, reads ETGVTQSPTHLIKTRGQQVTLRCSSQSGHNTVSWYQQALGQGPQFIFQYYREEENGRGNFPPRFSGLQFPNYSSELNVNALELDDSALYLCASSLAGGERNYGYTFGSGTRLTVV.

This clone has more than one count but fewer than ten. The chain employs TRBV5-1 and TRBJ1-5; D perhaps matches TRBD1 (5 bases). The CDR3 is made up of 14 amino acids. CDR1 is SGHRS, CDR2 YFSETQ, per germline. V shed 0 bases and J shed 6 bases, with 10 bases lying between them. CDR3: CASSLGPGTQPQHF. The CDR3 nucleotides read TGCGCCAGCAGCTTGGGCCCCGGGACTCAGCCCCAGCATTTT.

The chain employs TRBV6-5 and TRBJ2-7, with a tentative D call TRBD1 (5 bases). The V gene lost 3 bases and the J gene lost 6 bases, with 9 bases spanning the gap. CDR3 length equals 12 residues. Germline CDR1 is MNHEY and CDR2 is SVGAGI. The CDR3 loop reads CASSYQGSEQYF. CDR3 sequence (DNA): TGTGCCAGCAGTTATCAGGGTTCCGAGCAGTACTTC.

V and J are TRBV7-2 and TRBJ2-2, with D hard to call. V lost 5 bases and J lost 1, with 11 bases in between. CDR1 SGHTA and CDR2 FQGNSA come from the germline V gene. The CDR3 covers 15 residues. The DNA of the CDR3 is TGTGCCAGCAGCCCCATAGAGGAGAACACCGGGGAGCTGTTTTTT. Encoded protein: CASSPIEENTGELFF.

Sample share makes this clone large (0.1 to 1%). The CDR3 reads CASSLSSGNYEQYF. Here the CDR3 DNA reads TGTGCCAGCAGCTTATCTAGCGGGAACTACGAGCAGTACTTC. The chain recombines TRBV7-2 with TRBJ2-7; 9 positions match TRBD2. Trimming took 2 bases from V and 3 from J; bases not matched to a gene: 2. CDR3 length equals 14 residues. Germline values: CDR1 SGHTA, CDR2 FQGNSA. The full variable domain, in which reference TRBV7-2 and TRBJ2-7 provide the parts outside the CDR3, is GAGVSQSPSNKVTEKGKDVELRCDPISGHTALYWYRQSLGQGLEFLIYFQGNSAPDKSGLPSDRFSAERTGGSVSTLTIQRTQQEDSAVYLCASSLSSGNYEQYFGPGTRLTVT.

DNA of the CDR3: TGTGCCAGCTCACCCGGGGGGATGGGTCCCGAAGCTTTCTTT. This sequence encodes CASSPGGMGPEAFF. V gene TRBV18 combines with J gene TRBJ1-1, with D maybe TRBD1 (5 bases). The CDR3 is made up of 14 amino acids. Between the trimmed V and J ends, which lost 3 bases and 8 bases, there was a span of 16 bases. CDR1 and CDR2 (germline): KGHSH, LQKENI.

The rearrangement uses TRBV29-1 and TRBJ2-7, with D perhaps TRBD1 (6 bases). The germline gives CDR1 SQVTM, CDR2 ANQGSEA. Trimming took off 6 bases at V and 4 bases at J, with 16 bases between the two ends. This CDR3 region has 13 residues. The CDR3 spells CSVGTGTMYEQYF. The DNA of the CDR3 is TGCAGCGTCGGAACTGGGACAATGTACGAGCAGTACTTC.

The rearrangement uses TRBV5-4 and TRBJ2-7; TRBD1 matches at 7 bases. After removal of 0 bases from V and 1 base from J, the junction contained 1 base not matched to a gene. CDR1 is SGHNT, CDR2 YYREEE, per germline (reference sequence). The CDR3 covers 14 residues. In nucleotides, the CDR3 is TGTGCCAGCAGCTTGGAGGGGGCTTCCTACGAGCAGTACTTC. Residues: CASSLEGASYEQYF.

The chain recombines TRBV19 with TRBJ2-7; 12 bases are a match to TRBD2. CDR1 and CDR2 (germline): LNHDA, SQIVND (reference sequence). The CDR3 totals 18 residues. V shed 9 bases, J shed 3 bases, and the junction held 18 bases outside the gene matches. CDR3 in amino acids: CASRAANLAGGGNYEQYF. CDR3 nucleotides: TGTGCCAGCAGAGCGGCGAATCTAGCGGGAGGGGGAAACTACGAGCAGTACTTC.

This sequence joins TRBV5-5 and TRBJ2-3; the D call may be TRBD1 or TRBD2 (5 bases each). V lost 4 bases to trimming and J lost 1 base, with 10 bases between them. Germline V gene lookup returns CDR1 SGHKS and CDR2 YYEKEE (reference sequence). This CDR3 has 14 residues. CDR3 region: CASSPQGRTDTQYF. CDR3 bases: TGTGCCAGCAGCCCGCAGGGACGCACAGATACGCAGTATTTT.

The V call is TRBV6-6, the J call TRBJ2-7, with 11 bases matching TRBD1. CDR1 MNHNY and CDR2 SVGAGI come from the germline V gene (reference sequence). The CDR3 covers 15 residues. After removal of 4 bases from V and 4 bases from J, the junction contained 6 bases not matched to a gene. CDR3 residues: CASSSGQGASYEQYF. CDR3 DNA sequence: TGTGCCAGCAGTTCCGGACAGGGGGCGAGTTACGAGCAGTACTTC.